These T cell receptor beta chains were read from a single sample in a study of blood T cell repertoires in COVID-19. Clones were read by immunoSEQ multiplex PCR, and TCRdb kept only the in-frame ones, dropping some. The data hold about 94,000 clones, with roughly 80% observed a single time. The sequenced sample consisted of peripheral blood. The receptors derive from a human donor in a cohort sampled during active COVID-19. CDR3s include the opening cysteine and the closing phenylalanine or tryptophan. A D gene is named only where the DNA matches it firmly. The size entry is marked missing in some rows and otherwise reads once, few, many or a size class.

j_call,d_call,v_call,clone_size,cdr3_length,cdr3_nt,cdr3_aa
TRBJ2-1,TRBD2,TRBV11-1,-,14,TGTGCCAGCACCCTCCTAGCGGGGAGGGGTGAGCAGTTCTTC,CASTLLAGRGEQFF
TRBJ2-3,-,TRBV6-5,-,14,TGTGCCAGCAGTTACGGGGGGGCATCGGATACGCAGTATTTT,CASSYGGASDTQYF
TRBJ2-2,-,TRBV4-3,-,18,TGCGCCAGCAGCACCCGGGCCCCGGACAACGTATACACCGGGGAGCTGTTTTTT,CASSTRAPDNVYTGELFF
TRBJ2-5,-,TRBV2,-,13,TGTGCCAGCCGGGGGACTTTCCAAGAGACCCAGTACTTC,CASRGTFQETQYF
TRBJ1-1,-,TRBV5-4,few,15,TGTGCCAGCAGCTTATACAGGGAGAGGAACACTGAAGCTTTCTTT,CASSLYRERNTEAFF
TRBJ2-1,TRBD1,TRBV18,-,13,TGTGCCAGCTCAGAGACAGGGTCCAATGAGCAGTTCTTC,CASSETGSNEQFF
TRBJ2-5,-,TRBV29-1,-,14,TGCAGCGCCCTCCCCGAGCGAAGCCAAGAGACCCAGTACTTC,CSALPERSQETQYF
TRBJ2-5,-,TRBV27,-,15,TGTGCCAGCAGTTTATCGTCGGGGGTCCGGGGTGGCCAGTACTTC,CASSLSSGVRGGQYF
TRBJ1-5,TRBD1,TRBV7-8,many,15,TGTGCCAGCAGCTGGGACAGGGGCAAAAATCAGCCCCAGCATTTT,CASSWDRGKNQPQHF
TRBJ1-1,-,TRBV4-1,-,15,TGCGCCAGCAGCCCTATTGAAAGGGGCCTCACTGAAGCTTTCTTT,CASSPIERGLTEAFF
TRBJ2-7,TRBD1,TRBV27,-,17,TGTGCCAGCAGTCTCCATCGACAGGGCCGGGCGGTCTACGAGCAGTACTTC,CASSLHRQGRAVYEQYF
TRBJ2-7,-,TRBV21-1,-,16,TGTGCCAGCAGCAAAATCGGGACAGGGCGACCTCACGAGCAGTACTTC,CASSKIGTGRPHEQYF
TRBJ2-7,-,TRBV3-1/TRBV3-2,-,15,TGTGCCAGCAGTCAAGGAGGGACACACCTTTACGAGCAGTACTTC,CASSQGGTHLYEQYF
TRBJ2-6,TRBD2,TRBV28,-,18,TGTGCCAGCAGTGGGGGAATGATAGCGGGAGCTGGGGCCAACGTCCTGACTTTC,CASSGGMIAGAGANVLTF
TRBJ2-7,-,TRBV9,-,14,TGTGCCAGCAGCGTGAGCCCGAGCTCCTACGAGCAGTACTTC,CASSVSPSSYEQYF
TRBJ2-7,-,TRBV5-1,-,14,TGCGCCAGCAGCTCAGGACACAGATCTTACGAGCAGTACTTC,CASSSGHRSYEQYF
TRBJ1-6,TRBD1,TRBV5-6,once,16,TGTGCCAGCAGCCCCAGCGCGGGACAGGGTAGTTCACCCCTCCACTTT,CASSPSAGQGSSPLHF
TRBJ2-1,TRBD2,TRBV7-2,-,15,TGTGCCAGCAGCCCCGGGACTACCGCCTCTGGGGAGCAGTTCTTC,CASSPGTTASGEQFF
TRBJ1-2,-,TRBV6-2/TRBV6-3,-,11,TGTGCCAGCAGTCGCGGCTATGGCTACACCTTC,CASSRGYGYTF
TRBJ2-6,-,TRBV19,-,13,TGTGCCAGTAGATCTCGGGGGGCCAACGTCCTGACTTTC,CASRSRGANVLTF
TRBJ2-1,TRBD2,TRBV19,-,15,TGTGCCAGTAGTATATCCCTAGCGGCCTACAATGAGCAGTTCTTC,CASSISLAAYNEQFF
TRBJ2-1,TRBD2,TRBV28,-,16,TGTGCCAGCAGTTATCTCAGCGGGAGGCTAGACAATGAGCAGTTCTTC,CASSYLSGRLDNEQFF
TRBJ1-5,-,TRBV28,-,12,TGTGCCAGCAGCCAGGTAGAGCAGCCCCAGCATTTT,CASSQVEQPQHF
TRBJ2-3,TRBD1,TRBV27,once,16,TGTGCCAGCAAAAGGGGGGGGACAGGGAGGCCAGATACGCAGTATTTT,CASKRGGTGRPDTQYF
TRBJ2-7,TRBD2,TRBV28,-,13,TGTGCCAGCAGCTCCGGGGGGGCTGCCGAGCAGTACTTC,CASSSGGAAEQYF
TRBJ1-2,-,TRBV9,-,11,TGTGCCAGCAGCGGTCCGTATGGCTACACCTTC,CASSGPYGYTF
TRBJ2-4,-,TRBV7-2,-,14,TGTGCCAGCAGCTTCTCACAGGGCCCAAACATTCAGTACTTC,CASSFSQGPNIQYF
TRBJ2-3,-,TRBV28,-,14,TGTGCCAGCACCCTAAGGGGGATCACAGATACGCAGTATTTT,CASTLRGITDTQYF
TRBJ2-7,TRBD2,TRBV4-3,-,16,TGCGCCAGCAGCCAAGCCGTGACTAGCGAGGCCTACGAGCAGTACTTC,CASSQAVTSEAYEQYF
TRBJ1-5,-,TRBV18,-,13,TGTGCCAGCGACGGTGGGGGCCGGCAGCCCCAGCATTTT,CASDGGGRQPQHF
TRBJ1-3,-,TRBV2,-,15,TGTGCCAGCAGTGAGGGCAGCCTCTCTGGAAACACCATATATTTT,CASSEGSLSGNTIYF
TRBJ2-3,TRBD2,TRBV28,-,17,TGTGCCAGCAGCCAACTGGGGATACTAGCGGGAACAGATACGCAGTATTTT,CASSQLGILAGTDTQYF
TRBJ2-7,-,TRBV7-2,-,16,TGTGCCAGCAGCTTAGGGGGACACCGAGACAACTACGAGCAGTACTTC,CASSLGGHRDNYEQYF
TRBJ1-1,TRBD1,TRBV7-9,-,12,TGTGCCAGCAGTTCGGACAGGCCGAGGGCTTTCTTT,CASSSDRPRAFF
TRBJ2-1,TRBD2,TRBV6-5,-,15,TGTGCCAGCAGTTTTAGCGGGAGGAGGGTTGATGAGCAGTTCTTC,CASSFSGRRVDEQFF
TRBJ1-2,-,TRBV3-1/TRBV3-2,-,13,TGTGCCAGCACCCCCGCTGGGCGCTATGGCTACACCTTC,CASTPAGRYGYTF
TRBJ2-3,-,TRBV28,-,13,TGTGCCAGCGGAAGGGGCACCACAGATACGCAGTATTTT,CASGRGTTDTQYF
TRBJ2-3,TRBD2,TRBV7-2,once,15,TGTGCCAGCAGATTAGGGGCTAGCGGGAGGGATACGCAGTATTTT,CASRLGASGRDTQYF
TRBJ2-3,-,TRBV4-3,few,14,TGCGCCAGCAGCCAAAGCGCAATCACAGATACGCAGTATTTT,CASSQSAITDTQYF
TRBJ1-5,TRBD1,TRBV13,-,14,TGTGCCAGCACCCTCGGACAGGGGAATCAGCCCCAGCATTTT,CASTLGQGNQPQHF
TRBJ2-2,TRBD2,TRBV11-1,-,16,TGTGCCAGCAGCTACCATTCTAGCGGTAACACCGGGGAGCTGTTTTTT,CASSYHSSGNTGELFF